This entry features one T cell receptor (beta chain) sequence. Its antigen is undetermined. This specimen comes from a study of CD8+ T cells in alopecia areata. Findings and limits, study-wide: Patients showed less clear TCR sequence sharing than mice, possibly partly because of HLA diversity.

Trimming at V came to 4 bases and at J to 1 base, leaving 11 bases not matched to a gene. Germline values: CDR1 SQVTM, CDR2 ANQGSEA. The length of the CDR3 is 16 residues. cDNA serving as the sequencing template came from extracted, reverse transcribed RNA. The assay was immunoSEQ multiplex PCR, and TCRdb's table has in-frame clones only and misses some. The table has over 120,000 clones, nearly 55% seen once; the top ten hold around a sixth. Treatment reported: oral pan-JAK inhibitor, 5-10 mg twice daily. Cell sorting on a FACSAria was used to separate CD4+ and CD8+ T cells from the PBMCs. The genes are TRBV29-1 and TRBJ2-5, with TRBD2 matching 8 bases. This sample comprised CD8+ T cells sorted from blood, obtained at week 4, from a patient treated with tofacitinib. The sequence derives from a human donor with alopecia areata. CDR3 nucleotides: TGCAGCGTTGTATCGGGGGGGCTGGGTCGCCAAGAGACCCAGTACTTC. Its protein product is CSVVSGGLGRQETQYF.